The T cell receptor (beta chain) described here comes from a study of T cell changes during pregnancy in multiple sclerosis. The CDR3 length is 15 residues. After removal of 7 bases from V and 4 bases from J, the junction contained 7 bases not matched to a gene. Germline V gives CDR1 MNHNS, CDR2 SASEGT. TCRdb's copy holds only in-frame clones and misses some; the assay was immunoSEQ multiplex PCR. The table has about 42,000 clones, more than 85% seen once. The origin of this receptor is a female donor in good health, enrolled as a control in a pregnancy study. This chain uses TRBV6-1 with TRBJ2-2; TRBD2 matches 9 bases. The specimen comprised CD4+ T cells from peripheral blood mononuclear cells, sampled in the second trimester of pregnancy. CDR3 sequence (DNA): TGTGCCAGCATCGGGTTAGCGGGAGTCACCGGGGAGCTGTTTTTT. Protein sequence: CASIGLAGVTGELFF.